A selection of T cell receptor beta chains follows, all from one sample in a study of breast tumors, draining lymph nodes, adjacent tissues. TCRdb re-analysed the multiplex PCR reads in MiXCR, keeping a single row per CDR3 protein. Of 100,000 or so distinct CDR3 sequences in the sample, 21% are singletons; the top ten hold under 1.5%. Sequencing used axillary lymph node tissue. These receptors originate from a female donor with breast cancer. Some clones in this sample may be carry-over from other donors' samples. Both conserved end residues are part of each CDR3. The order of the fields is V gene, CDR3 protein.

v_call: TRBV4-1
cdr3_aa: CASSQEESNNEQFF

v_call: TRBV7-7
cdr3_aa: CASSLNRGYWGLTGSYEQYF

v_call: TRBV5-6
cdr3_aa: CASSLASTSGGDTQYF

v_call: TRBV5-1
cdr3_aa: CASSRLTSGGNNEQFF

v_call: TRBV2
cdr3_aa: CASSVAGNYGYTF

v_call: TRBV30
cdr3_aa: CAWSVSSHTDTQYF

v_call: TRBV5-1
cdr3_aa: CASSDTGTGYGYTF

v_call: TRBV5-1
cdr3_aa: CASREGLSGNAIYF

v_call: TRBV11-2
cdr3_aa: CASRKEGDDGGELYNEQFF

v_call: TRBV7-9
cdr3_aa: CASSYRTGETYEQYF

v_call: TRBV5-8
cdr3_aa: CASSLYHSTVADTQYF

v_call: TRBV6-5
cdr3_aa: CASRIDRVTGELFF

v_call: TRBV2
cdr3_aa: CASAKGGSTDTQYF

v_call: TRBV6-1
cdr3_aa: CASKTAYEQYF

v_call: TRBV9
cdr3_aa: CASSVDAGMSTGELFF

v_call: TRBV28
cdr3_aa: CASSPSRSYGYTF

v_call: TRBV19
cdr3_aa: CASSIRPGTVGKETQYF

v_call: TRBV11-2
cdr3_aa: CASSPRITAKNIQYF

v_call: TRBV6-1
cdr3_aa: CASRLRTTNEKLFF

v_call: TRBV7-8
cdr3_aa: CASSPYSPTSFGYEQYF

v_call: TRBV5-1
cdr3_aa: CASSLGSGQPSYEQYF

v_call: TRBV5-1
cdr3_aa: CASSGGDRRKFF

v_call: TRBV5-1
cdr3_aa: CASSFGGDYGSPLHF

v_call: TRBV10-3
cdr3_aa: CAITRDGTGELFF

v_call: TRBV5-1
cdr3_aa: CASSRHRLGPSTDTQYF

v_call: TRBV20-1
cdr3_aa: CSARAAVGHGPYEQYF

v_call: TRBV28
cdr3_aa: CASSLGGYYEQYF

v_call: TRBV7-6
cdr3_aa: CASSSFITGELFF

v_call: TRBV7-9
cdr3_aa: CASSRAEDEKLFF

v_call: TRBV10-3
cdr3_aa: CAISGGGLGNQPQHF

v_call: TRBV20-1
cdr3_aa: CSARGGTGYNSPLHF

v_call: TRBV12-3/TRBV12-4
cdr3_aa: CASRRDPGADTQYF

v_call: TRBV4-1
cdr3_aa: CASSQLTSLGHEQFF

v_call: TRBV30
cdr3_aa: CAWARGFGNTIYF

v_call: TRBV4-1
cdr3_aa: CASSQVGRGRAGELFF

v_call: TRBV20-1
cdr3_aa: CSARPYRGGTYEQYF

v_call: TRBV14
cdr3_aa: CASSPGEAYEQYF

v_call: TRBV7-3
cdr3_aa: CASSLNSGQGTYNEQFF

v_call: TRBV24-1
cdr3_aa: CATSDKGAGGRSDEQFF

v_call: TRBV28
cdr3_aa: CASSLRVSGANVLTF

v_call: TRBV7-9
cdr3_aa: CASSLGALAKNIQYF

v_call: TRBV29-1
cdr3_aa: CSARGNTGELFF

v_call: TRBV28
cdr3_aa: CASSFGTPGTQYF

v_call: TRBV5-1
cdr3_aa: CASSSYPQGRETQYF

v_call: TRBV2
cdr3_aa: CASSPLGVAGSTDTQYF

v_call: TRBV7-9
cdr3_aa: CASSAQDTSNYGYTF

v_call: TRBV5-6
cdr3_aa: CASSSTGLTPLHF

v_call: TRBV28
cdr3_aa: CASSPGIRPTNYGYTF

v_call: TRBV12-3/TRBV12-4
cdr3_aa: CAGSVTGLELVNEQFF